This T cell receptor (beta chain) was recorded in a study of cytomegalovirus exposure and HLA in healthy donors. The overall study: Within an early data release were about 85 million unique TCRs drawn from HLA-typed donors. Findings and limits, study-wide: Across donors, presence/absence analyses took sequencing depth to be roughly uniform. The likely explanation for a cluster of highly shared sequence variants was sequencing artifact.

This clone appeared a single time. Its antigen is not known. PCR amplification relied on 60 Vbeta primers (plus 13 Jbeta primers). Produced via immunoSEQ multiplex PCR; TCRdb's table is partial and in-frame only. This table holds about 170,000 clones, approximately 81% found once. The CDR3 extends over 14 amino acids. V lost 0 bases and J 4 bases, leaving 7 bases between the germline ends. Germline values: CDR1 SGDLS, CDR2 YYNGEE. The receptor was isolated from a man between 25 and 39 years old in good health and CMV-seropositive. Sequencing used PBMCs. J is TRBJ2-2 and V is TRBV9; D ambiguous. The CDR3 sequence: CASSVGGFTGELFF. Written as DNA, the CDR3 is TGTGCCAGCAGCGTAGGTGGCTTCACCGGGGAGCTGTTTTTT.